This TCR beta chain was identified in a study of blood T cell repertoires in COVID-19. In the authors' workflow: For nucleated cells, counts were estimated from reference gene primer amplification. Profiled with immunoSEQ multiplex PCR; TCRdb holds only in-frame clones, not every one. V, J and clone size are taken as reported in that table, and D and trimming were inferred from the DNA itself. The data show some 240,000 clones, 80% to 90% seen once. Unmatched junction bases numbered 9, after V lost 0 bases and J lost 8 bases. Germline V CDR1 and CDR2: MNHNY, SVGAGI (reference sequence). The CDR3 consists of 15 residues.

Source material: peripheral blood. This TCR derives from a woman aged 40 to 50 who had recovered from COVID-19. This chain joins TRBV6-6 and TRBJ1-2; 7 nucleotides line up with TRBD1. CDR3 sequence (DNA): TGTGCCAGCAGTTACTCCGGGACAGTTGAACGGGGCTACACCTTC. Protein sequence: CASSYSGTVERGYTF.